This TCR beta chain was captured in a study of Ad26.COV2.S vaccination and SARS-CoV-2 variants. Using immunoSEQ multiplex PCR, the repertoire was profiled, and TCRdb retains in-frame clones only, with some absent. The sample records around 450,000 clones, 90% being singletons. The sample's treatment: some 20 received Ad26.COV2.S at low or high dose, single or two shots; roughly 5 received placebo; per-sample allocation not given. It was on day 63 after the first vaccine or placebo injection that samples were taken. Germline values: CDR1 SEHNR, CDR2 FQNEAQ (reference sequence). The CDR3 sequence is 13 residues long. Trimming cost V 10 bases and J 5 bases, with 15 bases left between them.

The receptor's source is a person aged 18-60 years who received the Ad26.COV2.S COVID-19 vaccine or a placebo. This sequence joins TRBV7-9 and TRBJ1-5; D is undetermined. Sample: peripheral blood, taken in a trial of Ad26.COV2.S vaccine versus placebo. The CDR3 loop is CATGVTGDQPQHF. The CDR3 region has the DNA TGTGCCACCGGGGTAACGGGTGATCAGCCCCAGCATTTT.